The clone carrying this TCR beta chain was recorded at least ten times. Its antigen is not identified. This sample was included in a study of T-cell memory formation after mild COVID-19. The V gene's germline CDR1 is LGHDT and CDR2 YNNKEL (reference sequence). V shed 5 bases and J 2 bases; nucleotides not matched to a gene: 15. This CDR3 is 18 amino acids long. Study conclusions and caveats: Clones that got smaller from day 15 to 85 had even CD4/CD8, while clones growing later tipped toward CD4+. CM and EM subsets held most contracting CD4+ clones; EMRA held CD8+ ones. Some responding clones appeared in pre-infection memory, suggesting cross-reactive memory joined.

Amplification by 5'RACE using constant-segment primers produced TCR alpha and TCR beta cDNA libraries that carried sample barcodes and UMIs. TCRdb ran MiXCR on the 5' RACE reads and lists one entry per CDR3 protein. The sample holds 130,000 to 150,000 distinct CDR3 sequences; 15% to 20% are singletons and the top ten take around 2.4%. The origin of this receptor is an adult woman who had mild COVID-19 (a few samples of this study predate the infection). Cell type and time point are not known. V gene TRBV3-1 combines with J gene TRBJ2-3, with 8 bases aligning to TRBD2. What was sequenced was PBMCs or a T cell subset sorted from them (not recorded which). CDR3 sequence reads: CASSKTHPAGGNTDTQYF. The CDR3, as DNA: TGTGCCAGCAGCAAGACCCACCCTGCGGGAGGTAACACAGATACGCAGTATTTT.